Listed here are 13 T cell receptor beta chains from one sample, sequenced in a study of shared clonotypes between healthy human individuals. Method: immunoSEQ multiplex PCR; TCRdb's copy keeps in-frame clones and lacks some. The sample lists approximately 2,300,000 clones, around 90% seen once, with 0.37% in the top ten. Sample: naive CD4+ T cells from PBMCs. Specified subset: CD45RA+ positively selected. Receptors originate from a man aged 18 to 29 in good health. Some clones in this sample may be carry-over from other donors' samples.

The chain uses TRBV10-3 and TRBJ2-7, with 9 bases fitting TRBD1. This CDR3 has 15 amino acids. J was trimmed by 5 bases and V by 5 bases; bases with no gene match: 10. Germline loops: CDR1 ENHRY, CDR2 SYGVKD. The CDR3 bases are TGTGCCATCAGTACCCCGGGACAGGGTTTGGACGAGCAGTACTTC. As protein: CAISTPGQGLDEQYF.

A remark on this clone: This CDR3 is also generated by other DNA sequences in the sample. The chain uses TRBV7-9 and TRBJ2-7; 7 bases are a match to TRBD2. Germline lookup yields CDR1 SEHNR and CDR2 FQNEAQ (reference sequence). The ends lost 1 base at V and 0 bases at J; junction bases unmatched: 3. The CDR3 runs to 15 residues. This CDR3 reads CASSLEGGSSYEQYF. DNA of the CDR3: TGTGCCAGCAGCTTAGAGGGCGGGAGCTCCTACGAGCAGTACTTC.

Regarding this clone: Other DNA variants within this sample encode the same CDR3. The chain links TRBV7-2 to TRBJ2-3, with D hard to call. Germline CDR1 and CDR2: SGHTA and FQGNSA. The CDR3 is 13 residues long. Trimming removed 5 bases from V and 1 base from J, with 7 bases in between. CDR3 residues: CASSPGGTDTQYF. The DNA of the CDR3 is TGTGCCAGCAGCCCTGGGGGCACAGATACGCAGTATTTT.

J is TRBJ2-5 and V is TRBV19; D gene ambiguous. Trimming left V 3 bases short and J 4 bases short, with 15 bases between. CDR3 length equals 15 residues. Germline V CDR1 and CDR2: LNHDA, SQIVND (reference sequence). The chain's CDR3 is CASSMSLPGRETQYF. CDR3 DNA: TGTGCCAGTAGTATGTCGCTGCCGGGTCGAGAGACCCAGTACTTC.

V usage is TRBV19 and J usage is TRBJ2-3; 9 bases match TRBD1. CDR3 length: 15 residues. Germline CDR1 reads LNHDA; CDR2 reads SQIVND (reference sequence). Trimming at V came to 5 bases and at J to 7 bases, leaving 10 bases not matched to a gene. The CDR3 DNA is TGTGCCAGTAGTCTTCCAGGACAGGGGTGGCATACGCAGTATTTT. Residues: CASSLPGQGWHTQYF.

The chain carries TRBV7-3 and TRBJ2-2; tentative D call: TRBD1 (6 bases). Germline V gene lookup returns CDR1 SGHTA and CDR2 FQGTGA. The length of the CDR3 is 11 residues. The V and J ends lost 9 bases and 6 bases respectively, with 8 bases between them. This CDR3 is CASGGAGELFF. The DNA for the CDR3 is TGTGCCAGTGGGGGCGCCGGGGAGCTGTTTTTT.

This clone was detected once. The sample carries other DNA sequences with the same CDR3. This chain connects TRBV5-1 to TRBJ2-5; D is unresolved. The CDR3 has 13 residues. V was clipped by 0 bases and J by 2 bases, with 5 bases between them. Germline CDR1 and CDR2: SGHRS and YFSETQ. In DNA form, the CDR3 reads TGCGCCAGCAGCTTGGGGGTGCAAGAGACCCAGTACTTC. Its protein product is CASSLGVQETQYF.

The chain combines TRBV30 with TRBJ2-5; D is perhaps TRBD1 or TRBD2 (5 bases each). This CDR3 contains 14 residues. The ends were cut back, 5 bases at V and 5 bases at J, with 18 bases in the middle. Germline V gene sequence: CDR1 GTSNPN, CDR2 SVGIG (reference sequence). CDR3 nucleotide sequence: TGTGCCTGGGGACCGGGACCTGTGACTGAGACCCAGTACTTC. It encodes CAWGPGPVTETQYF.

This chain links TRBV5-1 with TRBJ2-4; D could derive from TRBD1 or TRBD2 (5 bases each). Between the trimmed V and J ends, which lost 2 bases and 0 bases, there was a span of 9 bases. Germline CDR1 reads SGHRS; CDR2 reads YFSETQ. This CDR3 has 15 amino acids. The CDR3 here is CASSFWGTAKNIQYF. CDR3 in DNA: TGCGCCAGCAGCTTCTGGGGGACAGCCAAAAACATTCAGTACTTC.

This clone was detected once. The CDR3 protein is CASSSPGGNYNEQFF. The DNA for the CDR3 is TGTGCCAGCAGCTCCCCCGGGGGGAACTACAATGAGCAGTTCTTC. The chain has TRBV7-3 and TRBJ2-1; 7 bases map to TRBD2. This CDR3 has 15 amino acids. From germline, CDR1 is SGHTA and CDR2 FQGTGA. With 4 bases clipped from V and 3 bases from J, the junction kept 6 bases outside the gene matches.

V is TRBV5-1 and J is TRBJ2-1, with TRBD2 matching 7 bases. Germline CDR1 is SGHRS and CDR2 is YFSETQ. Losses at the gene ends were 1 base for V and 5 bases for J; bases not matched to a gene: 6. The CDR3 covers 15 residues. CDR3 region: CASSLRAGVHNEQFF. DNA of the CDR3: TGCGCCAGCAGCTTGAGGGCGGGAGTCCACAATGAGCAGTTCTTC.

The V and J genes are TRBV19 and TRBJ2-5, with D perhaps matching TRBD1 (6 bases). The V gene lost 6 bases and the J gene lost 5 bases, with 16 bases spanning the gap. This CDR3 contains 14 residues. The germline CDR1 and CDR2 sequences are LNHDA and SQIVND (reference sequence). CDR3: CASSQGMGYETQYF. The CDR3 nucleotides read TGTGCCAGTAGCCAGGGGATGGGGTACGAGACCCAGTACTTC.

The chain joins TRBV18 to TRBJ2-2, with D uncertain. The CDR3 has 16 amino acids. Germline V lookup: CDR1 KGHSH, CDR2 LQKENI. V lost 2 bases and J 7 bases, leaving 17 bases between the germline ends. The CDR3 protein is CASSPSQGSNGGELFF. The CDR3 DNA reads TGTGCCAGCTCACCATCCCAAGGATCGAACGGCGGGGAGCTGTTTTTT.